The 2 T cell receptor beta chains below all came from one sample that was sequenced in a study of shared clonotypes between healthy human individuals. Clones were read by immunoSEQ multiplex PCR, and TCRdb kept only the in-frame ones, dropping some. Of some 500,000 clones listed, 95% to 96% are singletons. Specimen: naive CD4+ T cells sorted from blood. Subset here: CD45RA+ positively selected. These receptors were obtained from a woman aged 25 to 39 in good health.

The chain uses TRBV4-2 and TRBJ2-5; the D is unclear. Per the germline V gene, CDR1 is LGHNA and CDR2 is YNFKEQ. Trimming pared 3 bases from V and 2 bases from J, leaving 13 bases between. The CDR3 has 15 amino acids. CDR3 DNA sequence: TGTGCCAGCAGCCATGGAGCACAGCCACAAGAGACCCAGTACTTC. Translation gives CASSHGAQPQETQYF.

The CDR3 loop reads CASSLVGSNPYEQYF. CDR3 DNA sequence: TGTGCCAGCAGCCTAGTGGGCTCCAACCCGTACGAGCAGTACTTC. The chain recombines TRBV11-2 with TRBJ2-7; D remains ambiguous. The CDR3 has 15 amino acids. V lost 5 bases, J lost 4 bases, and 18 bases lay in between. CDR1 SGHAT and CDR2 FQNNGV come from the germline V gene.